This T cell receptor beta chain was recorded in a study of beta chain features in type 1 diabetes. Study-wide context: Researchers looked at roughly 110 million sorted cells across all samples. Points from the study as a whole: Since sequencing was performed on cDNA, cells with high TCR expression could be over-represented. A moderate, significant TCRB CDR3 shortening appeared in type 1 diabetes across four CD4+ subsets. The analysis here could not establish whether HLA type shapes TCRB rearrangement.

Expressed TCRB transcripts were sequenced because the isolated RNA had all been reverse transcribed beforehand. Clones were read by immunoSEQ multiplex PCR, and TCRdb kept only the in-frame ones, dropping some. The sample has roughly 350,000 clones; 8.5% to 10% are singletons. This clone showed up just a few times. Antigen unknown. Blood was drawn once from each donor into heparinised tubes. The draws averaged roughly 120 mL. The ends were cut back, 2 bases at V and 3 bases at J, with 12 bases in the middle. The germline V gene has CDR1 SGDLS and CDR2 YYNGEE. This CDR3 is 14 amino acids long. The sample consisted of central memory CD4+ T cells from blood. This chain joins TRBV9 and TRBJ2-7; TRBD1 is a possible D gene (7 bases). The source of this sequence is a man between 25 and 39 years old with type 1 diabetes. The CDR3 DNA reads as TGTGCCAGCAGCGTTGGAGGGGGCGGCTACGAGCAGTACTTC. Translated: CASSVGGGGYEQYF.